The following is a T cell receptor (beta chain) sequence with its context. Its antigen remains unidentified. No clone much larger than this one lies a single base away; base qualities are absent. The data were obtained in a study of blood T cell repertoires in COVID-19 (dated by TCRdb to about 2020). Describing the broader study: Samples from collaborators originated in the United States, Italy and Spain and spanned both the acute and convalescent phases of COVID-19. Where available, HLA class I and class II types were taken from metadata supplied by the sample provider and were not determined by assay-based typing. The repertoires were released in a freely available public database intended as a resource for research on the immune response to SARS-CoV-2. Sample metadata almost always included a de-identified subject ID, COVID-19 status, age in years and sex. Samples were obtained from the ongoing ImmuneRACE study (first 160 participants) and from about 1,300 subjects provided by 6 global collaborators. The material from the prospective study consisted of cDNA or gDNA derived from T cells, B-cell-depleted T cells, or PBMCs. Subjects who had been exposed to COVID-19, were actively infected with it, or had recovered from it provided the deeply sampled blood TCRbeta repertoires that made up the dataset. Findings and caveats that apply to the study as a whole: The amount of clinical and demographic metadata varied by source and participant and was provided uncurated.

The CDR3, from cysteine to phenylalanine, totals 14 residues. Solely the CDR3 DNA is kept, with 42 bases framed from the first base. Relative to germline, V is missing 4 bases and J is missing 2 bases, with 2 bases of the junction outside any gene match. The germline V gene (reference sequence) gives CDR1 as LGHDT and CDR2 as YNNKEL. One collaborating source in Seattle enrolled patients while the patients were actively infected and followed the patients over time throughout the course of disease. Whole blood was collected in K2EDTA tubes by collaborating institutions according to the institutions' own protocols. For TCRbeta analysis, collaborators shipped samples as frozen whole blood, isolated PBMCs, or DNA extracted from either of those sample types. The immunoSEQ Assay, a bias-controlled multiplex PCR, was used to amplify TCRbeta CDR3 regions from genomic DNA. In the original analysis: The number of nucleated cells in each sample was estimated from the amplification of reference gene primers within the assay. To quantify the absolute abundance of each unique TCRbeta CDR3 rearrangement, sequence reads were collapsed and filtered. For each sample, productive Simpson clonality was calculated as the square root of Simpson's diversity index across productive rearrangements. Here the immuneACCESS table is served through TCRdb, limited to in-frame sequences with V and J called. Missing clones are a known gap in these copies; in checked studies unresolved V genes cover under half, and the rest lacks a known reason. V and J calls and clone size are as listed in that table; D and trimming were resolved from the DNA. The table for this sample lists some 400,000 clones; more than 70% of them were counted only once. The ten most abundant clones make up about 2.3% of the sample.

The sample was peripheral blood. This receptor was identified in a woman aged 55-75 years with COVID-19, enrolled during active disease. This chain is built from TRBV3-1 (or the pseudogene TRBV3-2) and TRBJ2-1; TRBD2 agrees with 7 junctional bases. The nucleotides are TGTGCCAGCAGCCCCGGACTAGCCTACAATGAGCAGTTCTTC. It codes for CASSPGLAYNEQFF.